This entry is about one T cell receptor (beta chain). This specimen belongs to a study of glioma-infiltrating T cells after dendritic cell vaccination. Clones were read by immunoSEQ multiplex PCR, and TCRdb kept only the in-frame ones, dropping some. The profile shows approximately 92,000 clones, more than 70% of them singletons. Documented time point: after dendritic cell vaccination, including at tumor progression/relapse. The CDR3 loop spans 14 amino acids. Germline CDR1 SEHNR, CDR2 FQNEAQ (reference sequence). V was trimmed by 2 bases and J by 0 bases, leaving 6 bases between them. The source material was blood, sampled after dendritic cell vaccination. The receptor was derived from a human donor with glioblastoma. V gene TRBV7-9 combines with J gene TRBJ2-3, with D hard to call. CDR3 sequence reads: CASSLLPSTDTQYF. CDR3 coding DNA: TGTGCCAGCAGCTTACTTCCTAGCACAGATACGCAGTATTTT.